The 21 T cell receptor beta chains below were found in one sample sequenced in a study of blood T cell repertoires in COVID-19. The protocol was immunoSEQ multiplex PCR, while the TCRdb copy is restricted to in-frame clones and leaves out a portion. The sample has around 230,000 clones, 81% seen once. The specimen was peripheral blood. These TCRs come from a woman of 80 years or more with acute or convalescent COVID-19.

The chain joins TRBV5-1 to TRBJ2-5; tentative D call: TRBD2 (6 bases). Per the germline V gene, CDR1 is SGHRS and CDR2 is YFSETQ. Trimming shortened V by 4 bases and J by 5 bases, and 18 bases separated the two germline ends. The CDR3 runs to 15 residues. The CDR3, as DNA: TGCGCCAGCAGCACCGCCCTAGGGGCGGGGGAGACCCAGTACTTC. Protein: CASSTALGAGETQYF.

CDR3: CSVQRGTANYGYTF. The CDR3 DNA is TGCAGCGTCCAAAGAGGGACAGCTAACTATGGCTACACCTTC. The rearrangement uses TRBV29-1 and TRBJ1-2, with 7 bases matching TRBD1. The CDR3 contains 14 residues. V shed 6 bases and J 0 bases; nucleotides not matched to a gene: 7. In germline, CDR1 is SQVTM, CDR2 ANQGSEA.

In nucleotides, the CDR3 is TGTGCCAGCAGGGGGGGGTTCGCGAACACCGGGGAGCTGTTTTTT. The encoded protein is CASRGGFANTGELFF. The chain is built from TRBV6-5 and TRBJ2-2, with TRBD2 matching 7 bases. Germline loops: CDR1 MNHEY, CDR2 SVGAGI. V lost 6 bases to trimming and J lost 0 bases; unmatched junction nucleotides: 4. The CDR3 covers 15 residues.

This clone was counted a few times. The chain has TRBV10-2 and TRBJ2-7; 14 positions match TRBD2. V was clipped by 6 bases and J by 3 bases; unmatched bases: 10. Germline V gene data show CDR1 as WSHSY and CDR2 as SAAADI. This CDR3 spans 17 amino acids. CDR3 sequence reads: CASSYGLAGGLGYEQYF. The CDR3 coding sequence is TGCGCCAGCAGCTACGGACTAGCGGGAGGACTAGGCTACGAGCAGTACTTC.

DNA of the CDR3: TGCGCCAGCAGGTCTGGACTAGCGGGAGGGACCACAGATACGCAGTATTTT. It is translated as CASRSGLAGGTTDTQYF. The chain joins TRBV5-1 to TRBJ2-3; 15 bases map to TRBD2. CDR1 and CDR2 (germline): SGHRS, YFSETQ. V shed 5 bases and J 2 bases; nucleotides not matched to a gene: 6. The CDR3 contains 17 residues.

J is TRBJ1-2 and V is TRBV12-3 or TRBV12-4; TRBD1 is a possible D gene (6 bases). The V end was cut by 1 base, the J end by 6 bases, with 9 bases between. The CDR3 covers 13 residues. The CDR3 coding sequence is TGTGCCAGCAGTTTAGGCAGACAGGATGGCTACACCTTC. Its protein is CASSLGRQDGYTF.

In its sample, this clone was seen a few times. This rearrangement joins TRBV11-1 to TRBJ1-1; D remains ambiguous. Deletions cut 3 bases from V and 0 bases from J, with 5 bases between. Germline CDR1 SGHAT, CDR2 FQDESV (reference sequence). This CDR3 is built from 13 residues. CDR3 DNA sequence: TGTGCCAGCAGCTTGGCTCTGAACACTGAAGCTTTCTTT. Translating it yields CASSLALNTEAFF.

The rearrangement links TRBV20-1 to TRBJ2-2, with 7 bases lining up with TRBD2. The trim removed 3 bases at V and 5 bases at J, leaving 9 bases unmatched. The CDR3 is made up of 15 amino acids. CDR1 is DFQATT, CDR2 SNEGSKA, per germline (reference sequence). The CDR3 protein is CSASPSSGITGELFF. The CDR3 DNA reads TGCAGTGCTAGTCCGTCTAGCGGTATTACCGGGGAGCTGTTTTTT.

The chain couples TRBV7-9 to TRBJ1-1, with D tentatively TRBD1 (5 bases). V lost 1 base, J lost 4 bases, and 13 bases lay in between. The CDR3 consists of 15 residues. The V gene's germline CDR1 is SEHNR and CDR2 FQNEAQ (reference sequence). CDR3 protein: CASSLVSFGGTEAFF. CDR3 in DNA: TGTGCCAGCAGCTTAGTCAGCTTCGGGGGCACTGAAGCTTTCTTT.

The chain recombines TRBV2 with TRBJ2-7; tentative D call: TRBD2 (5 bases). The CDR3 sequence is 16 residues long. Deletions cut 6 bases from V and 5 bases from J, with 23 bases between. In germline, CDR1 is SNHLY, CDR2 FYNNEI. The CDR3 sequence is CASRQYGVAREDEQYF. The CDR3 DNA is TGTGCCAGCAGGCAATACGGGGTGGCGCGAGAGGACGAGCAGTACTTC.

The chain is built from TRBV25-1 and TRBJ1-6; 7 nucleotides line up with TRBD1. This CDR3 spans 16 amino acids. Trimming at V came to 1 base and at J to 6 bases, leaving 6 bases not matched to a gene. Germline V lookup: CDR1 MGHDK, CDR2 SYGVNS. CDR3 sequence reads: CASSESKTGFNSPLHF. The CDR3 nucleotides read TGTGCCAGCAGTGAATCAAAGACAGGGTTTAATTCACCCCTCCACTTT. The full variable domain, in which reference TRBV25-1 and TRBJ1-6 provide the parts outside the CDR3, is EADIYQTPRYLVIGTGKKITLECSQTMGHDKMYWYQQDPGMELHLIHYSYGVNSTEKGDLSSESTVSRIRTEHFPLTLESARPSHTSQYLCASSESKTGFNSPLHFGNGTRLTVT.

This chain uses TRBV5-1 with TRBJ2-2, with TRBD1 as a possible D gene (5 bases). The germline CDR1 and CDR2 sequences are SGHRS and YFSETQ. Between the trimmed V and J ends, which lost 2 bases and 0 bases, there was a span of 11 bases. This CDR3 region has 16 residues. CDR3 in amino acids: CASSFLWGANTGELFF. The CDR3 DNA is TGCGCCAGCAGCTTTCTCTGGGGCGCGAACACCGGGGAGCTGTTTTTT.

The gene calls are TRBV6-5 and TRBJ1-3; D uncertain. Trimming removed 8 bases at V and 0 bases at J, with 14 bases between. CDR3 length: 15 residues. Germline V gene data show CDR1 as MNHEY and CDR2 as SVGAGI. This chain's CDR3 is CASRLMGPSGNTIYF. In DNA, the CDR3 is TGTGCCAGCCGACTGATGGGTCCCTCTGGAAACACCATATATTTT.

This chain joins TRBV7-2 and TRBJ2-7; D possibly corresponds to TRBD1 (5 bases). The germline gives CDR1 SGHTA, CDR2 FQGNSA. V was shortened by 7 bases and J by 0 bases, with 13 bases between the two germline ends. The CDR3 has 14 amino acids. CDR3 sequence reads: CASMMTDRSYEQYF. The CDR3 region has the DNA TGTGCCAGCATGATGACAGACCGCTCCTACGAGCAGTACTTC.

This chain uses TRBV14 with TRBJ2-1, with a weak D call TRBD2 (6 bases). With 1 base removed from V and 5 bases from J, the gap between germline ends came to 15 bases. The V gene's germline CDR1 is SGHDN and CDR2 FVKESK. The CDR3 loop spans 16 amino acids. CDR3 DNA: TGTGCCAGCAGCCAAGGGCGGGGACGGTTGGACAATGAGCAGTTCTTC. Protein: CASSQGRGRLDNEQFF. The full variable domain, with the rest looked up from reference TRBV14 and TRBJ2-1, is EAGVTQFPSHSVIEKGQTVTLRCDPISGHDNLYWYRRVMGKEIKFLLHFVKESKQDESGMPNNRFLAERTGGTYSTLKVQPAELEDSGVYFCASSQGRGRLDNEQFFGPGTRLTVL.

CDR3 nucleotides: TGTGCCACCAGCGGGGGACTAGCGGGAGTGAGTCTGTACTTC. Encoded protein: CATSGGLAGVSLYF. J is TRBJ2-4 and V is TRBV15; 14 positions match TRBD2. With 5 bases clipped from V and 15 bases from J, the junction kept 9 bases outside the gene matches. Germline V gene sequence: CDR1 LNHNV, CDR2 YYDKDF (reference sequence). The CDR3 totals 14 residues.

V usage is TRBV4-1 and J usage is TRBJ2-5; 10 bases are a match to TRBD1. Germline lookup yields CDR1 MGHRA and CDR2 YSYEKL. The CDR3 is 18 residues long. V gave up 5 bases and J gave up 4 bases; unmatched junction bases: 16. The CDR3: CASSGEDRGIKSTETQYF. CDR3 nucleotide sequence: TGCGCCAGCAGCGGAGAGGACAGGGGGATAAAGAGTACAGAGACCCAGTACTTC.

This chain links TRBV9 with TRBJ1-2, with TRBD1 matching 7 bases. Trimming cost V 4 bases and J 1 base; bases outside gene matches: 7. The CDR3 is made up of 15 amino acids. In germline, CDR1 is SGDLS, CDR2 YYNGEE. CDR3 in DNA: TGTGCCAGCAGCCCCGGGACAGACAGTAACTATGGCTACACCTTC. Amino acids: CASSPGTDSNYGYTF.

The chain is built from TRBV5-1 and TRBJ2-1; TRBD1 matches at 9 bases. The length of the CDR3 is 15 residues. V lost 5 bases and J lost 1; bases outside the gene matches: 4. Germline lookup yields CDR1 SGHRS and CDR2 YFSETQ. CDR3 coding DNA: TGCGCCAGCAGTCAGGGACAGGGATCCTACAATGAGCAGTTCTTC. It is translated as CASSQGQGSYNEQFF.

The J gene is TRBJ1-5, the V gene TRBV5-5; no clear D. The germline CDR1 and CDR2 sequences are SGHKS and YYEKEE (reference sequence). The CDR3 spans 13 residues. V was clipped by 3 bases and J by 9 bases, with 13 bases between them. CDR3 DNA: TGTGCCAGCAGCTCCGAAATTGACACGCCCCAGCATTTT. Protein: CASSSEIDTPQHF.

This chain connects TRBV5-1 to TRBJ1-5, with D perhaps TRBD1 (5 bases). V dropped 1 base and J dropped 5 bases, with 7 bases sitting between them. Germline lookup yields CDR1 SGHRS and CDR2 YFSETQ. The CDR3 contains 13 residues. CDR3 region: CASSLSGDQPQHF. CDR3 nucleotides: TGCGCCAGCAGCTTGTCGGGGGATCAGCCCCAGCATTTT.